Listed here is a single T cell receptor beta chain. This entry comes from a study of blood T cell repertoires in COVID-19. Whole-study context: Specimens from acute and convalescent COVID-19 originated in the United States, Italy and Spain.

As processed by the authors: Using reference gene primer amplification, nucleated cell counts were estimated. TCRdb's copy holds only in-frame clones and misses some; the assay was immunoSEQ multiplex PCR. V and J calls and clone size are copied from that table; D and trimming were computed from the DNA. This sample has some 25,000 clones, with around 87% found just once. Sequencing used peripheral blood. The receptor comes from a man in his fifties with active COVID-19.

DNA for the CDR3: TGTGCCACCAGAGCACCTCTGGGACAGGGGCCCAATGAGCAGTTCTTC. Residues: CATRAPLGQGPNEQFF. V usage is TRBV24-1 and J usage is TRBJ2-1; 10 nucleotides align to TRBD1. Germline V gives CDR1 KGHDR, CDR2 SFDVKD. The ends lost 7 bases at V and 6 bases at J; junction bases unmatched: 11. The CDR3 consists of 16 residues.